This entry is about one T cell receptor (beta chain). This sample is part of a study of CXCR3-negative and CXCR3-positive naive CD8 T cells. Preparation of TRB cDNA libraries relied on 5' RACE carrying UMI labels. TCRdb reanalyzed the 5' RACE reads, giving one entry per CDR3 protein sequence and no DNA. The sample data list roughly 86,000 distinct CDR3 sequences. Germline V gene sequence: CDR1 SGHKS, CDR2 YYEKEE (reference sequence). The CDR3 covers 15 residues. The V and J genes are TRBV5-5 and TRBJ1-4; the TCRdb call, TRBD1, lacks DNA for checking. Sequencing was carried out using naive CXCR3- CD8+ T cells from blood. Documented subset: CD45RO-CCR7+CD27+CD95- naive CD8+ T cells lacking CXCR3 (TNR3-). The TCR originated in a human donor in good health. Some clones in this sample may be carry-over from other donors' samples. The CDR3 sequence: CASSLAGAANEKLFF.